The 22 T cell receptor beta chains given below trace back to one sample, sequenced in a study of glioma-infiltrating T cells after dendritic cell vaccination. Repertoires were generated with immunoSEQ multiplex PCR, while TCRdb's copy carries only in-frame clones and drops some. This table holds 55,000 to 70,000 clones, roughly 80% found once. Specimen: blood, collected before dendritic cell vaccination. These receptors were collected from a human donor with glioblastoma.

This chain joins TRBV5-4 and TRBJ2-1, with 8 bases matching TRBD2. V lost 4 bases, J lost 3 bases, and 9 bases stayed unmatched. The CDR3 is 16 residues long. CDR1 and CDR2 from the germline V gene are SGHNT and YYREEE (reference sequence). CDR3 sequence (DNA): TGTGCCAGCAGCCCCCGAAGCGGGGGACGCTACAATGAGCAGTTCTTC. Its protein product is CASSPRSGGRYNEQFF.

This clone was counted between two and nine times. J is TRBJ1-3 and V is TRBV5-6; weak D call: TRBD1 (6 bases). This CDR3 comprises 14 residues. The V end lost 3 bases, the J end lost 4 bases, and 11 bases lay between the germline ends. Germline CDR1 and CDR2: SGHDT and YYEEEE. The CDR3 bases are TGTGCCAGCAGCTCACAGGGTGCAGGAAACACCATATATTTT. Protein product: CASSSQGAGNTIYF.

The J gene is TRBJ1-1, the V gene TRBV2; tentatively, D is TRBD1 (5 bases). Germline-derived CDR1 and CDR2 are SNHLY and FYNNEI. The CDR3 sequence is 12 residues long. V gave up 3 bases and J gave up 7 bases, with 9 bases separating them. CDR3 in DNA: TGTGCCAGCAGTGAGACAGAGTATGAAGCTTTCTTT. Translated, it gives CASSETEYEAFF.

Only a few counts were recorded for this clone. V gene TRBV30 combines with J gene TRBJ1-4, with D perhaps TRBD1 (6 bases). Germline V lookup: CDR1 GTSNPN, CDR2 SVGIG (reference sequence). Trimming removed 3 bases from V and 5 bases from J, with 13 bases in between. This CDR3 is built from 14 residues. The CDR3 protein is CAWRGGLTNEKLFF. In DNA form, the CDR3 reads TGTGCCTGGAGGGGGGGGCTGACGAATGAAAAACTGTTTTTT.

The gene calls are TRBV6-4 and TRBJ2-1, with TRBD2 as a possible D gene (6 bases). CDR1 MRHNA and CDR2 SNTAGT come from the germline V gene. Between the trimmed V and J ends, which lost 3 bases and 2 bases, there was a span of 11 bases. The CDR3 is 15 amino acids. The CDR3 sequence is CASSERAGPYNEQFF. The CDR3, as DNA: TGTGCCAGCAGTGAACGGGCGGGGCCCTACAATGAGCAGTTCTTC.

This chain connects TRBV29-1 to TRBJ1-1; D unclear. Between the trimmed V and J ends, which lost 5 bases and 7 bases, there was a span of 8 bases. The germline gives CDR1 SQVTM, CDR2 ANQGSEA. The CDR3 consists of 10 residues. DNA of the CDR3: TGCAGCGTTCAGTATGTTGAAGCTTTCTTT. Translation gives CSVQYVEAFF.

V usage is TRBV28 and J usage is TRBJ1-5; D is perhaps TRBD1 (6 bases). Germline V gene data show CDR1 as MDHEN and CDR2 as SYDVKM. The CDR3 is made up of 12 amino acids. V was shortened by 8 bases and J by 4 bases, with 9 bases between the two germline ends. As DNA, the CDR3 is TGTGCCAGCGGGACAAATAATCAGCCCCAGCATTTT. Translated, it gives CASGTNNQPQHF.

The CDR3 DNA is TGTGCCAGCAGAGCCGGGACAGGTGGTTCCTACGAGCAGTACTTC. It translates to CASRAGTGGSYEQYF. The V call is TRBV6-1, the J call TRBJ2-7; 8 nucleotides align to TRBD1. The CDR3 is made up of 15 amino acids. CDR1 MNHNS and CDR2 SASEGT come from the germline V gene. V dropped 6 bases and J dropped 1; count of bases not matched to a gene: 8.

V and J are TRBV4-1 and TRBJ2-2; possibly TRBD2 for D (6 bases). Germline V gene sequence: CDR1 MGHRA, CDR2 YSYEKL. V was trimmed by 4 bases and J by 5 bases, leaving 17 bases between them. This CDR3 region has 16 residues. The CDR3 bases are TGCGCCAGCAGCCGATCCGCCGCGGGGAAAACCGGGGAGCTGTTTTTT. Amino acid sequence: CASSRSAAGKTGELFF.

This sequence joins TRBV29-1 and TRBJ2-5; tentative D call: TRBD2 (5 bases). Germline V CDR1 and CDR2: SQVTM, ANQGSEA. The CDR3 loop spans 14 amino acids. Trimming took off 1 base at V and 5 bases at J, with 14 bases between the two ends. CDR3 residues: CSVEGATGYETQYF. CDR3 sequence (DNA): TGCAGCGTTGAAGGGGCGACGGGGTACGAGACCCAGTACTTC. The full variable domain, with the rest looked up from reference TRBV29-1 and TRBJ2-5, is SAVISQKPSRDICQRGTSLTIQCQVDSQVTMMFWYRQQPGQSLTLIATANQGSEATYESGFVIDKFPISRPNLTFSTLTVSNMSPEDSSIYLCSVEGATGYETQYFGPGTRLLVL.

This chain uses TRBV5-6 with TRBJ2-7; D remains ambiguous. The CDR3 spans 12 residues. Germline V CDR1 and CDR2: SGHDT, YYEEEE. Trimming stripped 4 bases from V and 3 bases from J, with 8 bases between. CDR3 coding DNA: TGTGCCAGCAGCCAGAACAGCTACGAGCAGTACTTC. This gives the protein CASSQNSYEQYF.

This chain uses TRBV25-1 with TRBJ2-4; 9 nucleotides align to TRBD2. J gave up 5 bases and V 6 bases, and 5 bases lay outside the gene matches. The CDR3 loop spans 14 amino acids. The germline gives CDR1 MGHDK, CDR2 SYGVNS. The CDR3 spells CASRTSGGENIQYF. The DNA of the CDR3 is TGTGCCAGCAGGACTAGCGGTGGGGAAAACATTCAGTACTTC.

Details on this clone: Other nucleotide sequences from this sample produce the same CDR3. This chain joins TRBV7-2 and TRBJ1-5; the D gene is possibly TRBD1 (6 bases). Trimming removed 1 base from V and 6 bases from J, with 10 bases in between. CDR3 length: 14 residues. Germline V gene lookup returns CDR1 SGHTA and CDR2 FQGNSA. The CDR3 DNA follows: TGTGCCAGCAGCTTAGACAGGGTGGGTCAGCCCCAGCATTTT. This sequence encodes CASSLDRVGQPQHF.

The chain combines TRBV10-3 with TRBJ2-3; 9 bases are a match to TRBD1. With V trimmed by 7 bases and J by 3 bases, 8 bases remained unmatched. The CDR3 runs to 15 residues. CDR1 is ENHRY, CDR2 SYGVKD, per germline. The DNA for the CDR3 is TGTGCCATCAATCCGGAGGACAGGGGAACAGATACGCAGTATTTT. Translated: CAINPEDRGTDTQYF.

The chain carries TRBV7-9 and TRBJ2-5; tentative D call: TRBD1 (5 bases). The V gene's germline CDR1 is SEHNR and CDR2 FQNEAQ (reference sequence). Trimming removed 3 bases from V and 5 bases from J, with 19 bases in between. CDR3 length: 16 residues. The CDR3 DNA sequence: TGTGCCAGCAGCTTGGGTCAGGGTTTGGGGCCCGAGACCCAGTACTTC. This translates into CASSLGQGLGPETQYF.

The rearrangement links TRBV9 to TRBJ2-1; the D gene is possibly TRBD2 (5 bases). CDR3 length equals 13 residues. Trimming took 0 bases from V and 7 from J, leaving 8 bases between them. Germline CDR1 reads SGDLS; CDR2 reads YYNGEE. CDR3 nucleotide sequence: TGTGCCAGCAGCGTAGGGAGGTCGAATGAGCAGTTCTTC. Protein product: CASSVGRSNEQFF.

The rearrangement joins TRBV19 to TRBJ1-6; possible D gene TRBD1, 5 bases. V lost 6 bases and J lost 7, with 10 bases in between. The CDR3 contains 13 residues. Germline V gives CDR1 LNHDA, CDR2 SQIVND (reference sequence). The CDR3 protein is CASRGRANSPLHF. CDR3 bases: TGTGCCAGTAGAGGCAGGGCAAATTCACCCCTCCACTTT.

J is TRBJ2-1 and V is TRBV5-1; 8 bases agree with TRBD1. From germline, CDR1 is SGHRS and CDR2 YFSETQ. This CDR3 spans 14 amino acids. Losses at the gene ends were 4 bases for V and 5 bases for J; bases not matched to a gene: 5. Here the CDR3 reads CASSRDRGNNEQFF. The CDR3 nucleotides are TGCGCCAGCAGCCGAGACAGGGGTAACAATGAGCAGTTCTTC.

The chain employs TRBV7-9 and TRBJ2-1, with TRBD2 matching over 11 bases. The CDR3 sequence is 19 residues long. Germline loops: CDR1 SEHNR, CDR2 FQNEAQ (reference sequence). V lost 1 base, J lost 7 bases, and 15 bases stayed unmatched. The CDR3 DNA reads TGTGCCAGCAGCTTAGAAGGGCTAGCGGGGGGCGAGCACTGGAATGAGCAGTTCTTC. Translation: CASSLEGLAGGEHWNEQFF.

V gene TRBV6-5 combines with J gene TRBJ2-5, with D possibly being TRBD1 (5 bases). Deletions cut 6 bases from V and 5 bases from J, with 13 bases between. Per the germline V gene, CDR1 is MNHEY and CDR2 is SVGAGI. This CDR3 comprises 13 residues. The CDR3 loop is CASRAGLGETQYF. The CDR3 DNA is TGTGCCAGCAGGGCAGGGCTGGGGGAGACCCAGTACTTC.

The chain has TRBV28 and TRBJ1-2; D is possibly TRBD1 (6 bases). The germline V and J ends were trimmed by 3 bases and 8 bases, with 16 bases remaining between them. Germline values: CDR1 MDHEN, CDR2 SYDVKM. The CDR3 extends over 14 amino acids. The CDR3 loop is CASSFVYRVFGYTF. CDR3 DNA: TGTGCCAGCAGTTTTGTATACAGGGTTTTCGGCTACACCTTC.

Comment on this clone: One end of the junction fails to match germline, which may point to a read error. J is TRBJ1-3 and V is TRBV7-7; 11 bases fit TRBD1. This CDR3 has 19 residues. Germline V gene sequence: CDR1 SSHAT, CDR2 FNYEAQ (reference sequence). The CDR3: CASSLPRDRGLNSGNTIYF. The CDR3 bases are TGTGCTAGCAGCCTACCCCGGGACAGGGGGTTAAACTCTGGAAACACCATATATTTT.